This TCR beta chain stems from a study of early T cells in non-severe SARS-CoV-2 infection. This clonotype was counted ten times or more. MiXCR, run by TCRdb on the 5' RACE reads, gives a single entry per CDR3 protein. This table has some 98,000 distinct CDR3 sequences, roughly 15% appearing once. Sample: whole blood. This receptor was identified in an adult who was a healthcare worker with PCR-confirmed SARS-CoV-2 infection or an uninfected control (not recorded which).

The CDR3 DNA reads as TGTGCCAGCAGCTTAGGGGACTACGAGCAGTACTTC. This gives the protein CASSLGDYEQYF. The chain employs TRBV7-2 and TRBJ2-7; D call uncertain. CDR3 length: 12 amino acids. Deletions cut 1 base from V and 3 bases from J, with 4 bases between. From germline, CDR1 is SGHTA and CDR2 FQGNSA.